One and the same sample provided the 22 T cell receptor beta chains below, sequenced in a study of cytomegalovirus exposure and HLA in healthy donors. PCR was performed using 60 Vbeta and 13 Jbeta primers. Sequencing used immunoSEQ multiplex PCR; TCRdb keeps in-frame clones, though not all of them. Counted here are over 150,000 clones, 70% to 85% occurring once; the ten biggest clones make up roughly 4.2%. The sequencing input was PBMCs. These receptor sequences come from a middle-aged man in good health and CMV-seronegative.

This clone was found a few times. For the CDR3, the DNA is TGTGCCAGCAGCCGAAAACAGGGAACCGAAGCTTTCTTT. Amino acid sequence: CASSRKQGTEAFF. The J gene is TRBJ1-1, the V gene TRBV6-5; possible D gene TRBD1, 6 bases. Germline-derived CDR1 and CDR2 are MNHEY and SVGAGI. This CDR3 is 13 amino acids long. V dropped 6 bases and J dropped 8 bases, with 16 bases sitting between them.

The gene calls are TRBV4-1 and TRBJ2-3; maybe TRBD2 (6 bases). Trimming removed 6 bases from V and 7 bases from J, with 23 bases in between. The germline gives CDR1 MGHRA, CDR2 YSYEKL. This CDR3 has 16 amino acids. The CDR3 DNA reads as TGCGCCAGCAGGGGGGGTAAAGGCGCGCGGGCCTATACGCAGTATTTT. It codes for CASRGGKGARAYTQYF.

The V call is TRBV6-5, the J call TRBJ2-3, with TRBD2 matching over 13 bases. The CDR3 totals 16 residues. Germline V gene sequence: CDR1 MNHEY, CDR2 SVGAGI. V lost 2 bases and J lost 6; bases outside the gene matches: 5. The CDR3 loop is CASSYRLAGGADTQYF. As DNA, the CDR3 is TGTGCCAGCAGTTACAGACTAGCGGGGGGCGCGGATACGCAGTATTTT.

This chain joins TRBV11-2 and TRBJ2-3; D is unresolved. V lost 1 base and J 3 bases, leaving 17 bases between the germline ends. The CDR3 has 17 residues. The germline gives CDR1 SGHAT, CDR2 FQNNGV. CDR3 nucleotides: TGTGCCAGCAGCTTAGGGCACCGGGTTAGGATGACAGATACGCAGTATTTT. This codes for CASSLGHRVRMTDTQYF.

The chain combines TRBV4-1 with TRBJ1-5, with a tentative D call TRBD1 (5 bases). The germline V gene has CDR1 MGHRA and CDR2 YSYEKL. This CDR3 has 15 amino acids. Trimming left V 1 base short and J 8 bases short, with 15 bases between. The CDR3 reads CASSQVGGTREPQHF. In DNA form, the CDR3 reads TGCGCCAGCAGCCAAGTAGGAGGGACCCGGGAGCCCCAGCATTTT.

The chain employs TRBV6-1 and TRBJ1-2, with D perhaps TRBD1 (6 bases). Per germline, CDR1 MNHNS and CDR2 SASEGT. With 7 bases removed from V and 4 bases from J, the gap between germline ends came to 13 bases. The CDR3 runs 13 residues. CDR3 in DNA: TGTGCCAGCAATCCAACAGGGCTCTATGGCTACACCTTC. Protein sequence: CASNPTGLYGYTF.

This clone was observed a handful of times. This chain connects TRBV5-8 to TRBJ2-3, with a weak D call TRBD1 (5 bases). Germline assignment: CDR1 SGHTS and CDR2 YDEGEE. Trimming pared 4 bases from V and 4 bases from J, leaving 19 bases between. The CDR3 has 16 residues. The CDR3 DNA sequence: TGTGCCAGCAGCCCCTACTCAGGGTTCGGGCCAGATACGCAGTATTTT. Translation: CASSPYSGFGPDTQYF.

This clone was seen a few times. V is TRBV14 and J is TRBJ1-6; no definite D call. Germline V gives CDR1 SGHDN, CDR2 FVKESK. The CDR3 runs 16 residues. The V end was cut by 2 bases, the J end by 7 bases, with 15 bases between. In nucleotides, the CDR3 is TGTGCCAGCAGCCAACGCATTAACAGCGGAAATTCACCCCTCCACTTT. It is translated as CASSQRINSGNSPLHF.

The chain links TRBV6-5 to TRBJ2-3; the D is unclear. V was cut by 2 bases and J by 0 bases, with 12 bases left in between. CDR1 is MNHEY and CDR2 is SVGAGI in the germline V gene. The CDR3 runs 16 residues. CDR3 sequence (DNA): TGTGCCAGCAGTTACACCCTCCGGTTAAGCACAGATACGCAGTATTTT. Its protein is CASSYTLRLSTDTQYF.

The V call is TRBV14, the J call TRBJ1-6; 10 nucleotides align to TRBD1. V was clipped by 2 bases and J by 7 bases; unmatched bases: 5. The CDR3 contains 16 residues. Germline CDR1 SGHDN, CDR2 FVKESK. The CDR3 is CASSQRGTGVNSPLHF. The CDR3 region has the DNA TGTGCCAGCAGCCAACGCGGGACAGGGGTCAATTCACCCCTCCACTTT.

This chain connects TRBV5-1 to TRBJ2-2; 10 bases agree with TRBD1. Per germline, CDR1 SGHRS and CDR2 YFSETQ. This CDR3 contains 15 residues. Trimming took 0 bases from V and 4 from J; bases not matched to a gene: 0. CDR3 sequence reads: CASSLGQGATGELFF. CDR3 nucleotides: TGCGCCAGCAGCTTGGGACAGGGGGCCACCGGGGAGCTGTTTTTT.

This clone has more than one count but fewer than ten. The chain has TRBV28 and TRBJ2-1, with TRBD2 matching over 7 bases. The CDR3 spans 16 residues. J lost 0 bases, V lost 6 bases, and 8 bases had no gene match. CDR1 MDHEN and CDR2 SYDVKM come from the germline V gene. The CDR3 here is CASSRSSGSSYNEQFF. The CDR3 DNA follows: TGTGCCAGCAGCCGATCTAGCGGTAGCTCCTACAATGAGCAGTTCTTC.

The V call is TRBV15, the J call TRBJ2-7, with 8 bases that match TRBD1. The CDR3 is 14 residues long. Germline V gives CDR1 LNHNV, CDR2 YYDKDF (reference sequence). With 5 bases clipped from V and 4 bases from J, the junction kept 7 bases outside the gene matches. The CDR3 DNA follows: TGTGCCACCAGCTACGGGACAGGCCCTTACGAGCAGTACTTC. Translated, it gives CATSYGTGPYEQYF.

The chain has TRBV6-6 and TRBJ2-7; no reliable D call. This CDR3 spans 12 amino acids. Germline V gene lookup returns CDR1 MNHNY and CDR2 SVGAGI (reference sequence). The V end lost 10 bases, the J end lost 6 bases, and 16 bases lay between the germline ends. CDR3 loop: CATSPPAAEQYF. As DNA, the CDR3 is TGTGCCACCTCCCCACCTGCGGCCGAGCAGTACTTC.

The rearrangement uses TRBV27 and TRBJ1-4, with TRBD1 as a possible D gene (5 bases). The CDR3 extends over 17 amino acids. Per germline, CDR1 MNHEY and CDR2 SMNVEV (reference sequence). V was shortened by 0 bases and J by 0 bases, with 11 bases between the two germline ends. The CDR3 spells CASSLSRPGATNEKLFF. For the CDR3, the DNA is TGTGCCAGCAGTTTATCCAGACCGGGGGCAACTAATGAAAAACTGTTTTTT.

The chain joins TRBV6-4 to TRBJ1-5; 8 bases match TRBD1. There are 18 residues in the CDR3. The J segment lost 0 bases and the V segment lost 0 bases, leaving 7 bases of the junction unmatched. Germline CDR1 reads MRHNA; CDR2 reads SNTAGT. The CDR3 DNA is TGTGCCAGCAGTGACTCGGGGACAGGCGGCCTTAGCAATCAGCCCCAGCATTTT. This translates into CASSDSGTGGLSNQPQHF.

The rearrangement uses TRBV19 and TRBJ1-1; 8 nucleotides align to TRBD1. With V trimmed by 3 bases and J by 2 bases, 5 bases remained unmatched. The CDR3 is made up of 15 amino acids. Germline assignment: CDR1 LNHDA and CDR2 SQIVND (reference sequence). Here the CDR3 reads CASSIGSGGNTEAFF. CDR3 bases: TGTGCCAGTAGTATTGGATCAGGGGGCAACACTGAAGCTTTCTTT.

The J gene is TRBJ1-6, the V gene TRBV5-8; D unclear. The CDR3 covers 11 residues. CDR1 is SGHTS, CDR2 YDEGEE, per germline. V lost 4 bases and J 7 bases, leaving 3 bases between the germline ends. The CDR3 DNA reads as TGTGCCAGCAGCCTCAATTCACCCCTCCACTTT. It translates to CASSLNSPLHF.

The chain is built from TRBV27 and TRBJ2-1; 8 bases line up with TRBD1. The CDR3 is 13 residues long. Germline-derived CDR1 and CDR2 are MNHEY and SMNVEV (reference sequence). CDR3 sequence reads: CAAGTGSYNEQFF. The CDR3, as DNA: TGTGCGGCGGGGACAGGCTCCTACAATGAGCAGTTCTTC.

V usage is TRBV27 and J usage is TRBJ1-4, with D unresolved. Trimming shortened V by 2 bases and J by 9 bases, and 10 bases separated the two germline ends. This CDR3 has 13 amino acids. Germline assignment: CDR1 MNHEY and CDR2 SMNVEV (reference sequence). The CDR3 protein is CASSLTESQKLFF. CDR3 DNA: TGTGCCAGCAGTTTAACGGAGTCTCAAAAACTGTTTTTT.

The gene calls are TRBV10-1 and TRBJ2-5; the D gene is possibly TRBD1 (6 bases). V lost 0 bases, J lost 1 base, and 9 bases lay in between. This CDR3 is 15 amino acids long. Germline-derived CDR1 and CDR2 are WNHNN and SYGVQD (reference sequence). The CDR3 DNA follows: TGCGCCAGCAGTGAGTCCGGACAGCTCCAAGAGACCCAGTACTTC. This encodes CASSESGQLQETQYF.

The chain uses TRBV12-2 and TRBJ2-5; the table's TRBD2 call for D was not verified on the DNA. TRBV12-2 is shown as a pseudogene. This CDR3 has 14 amino acids. This chain's CDR3 is CASRLTLIEETQYF. The CDR3 DNA reads TGTGCAAGTCGCTTAACTCTGATTGAAGAGACCCAGTACTTC.